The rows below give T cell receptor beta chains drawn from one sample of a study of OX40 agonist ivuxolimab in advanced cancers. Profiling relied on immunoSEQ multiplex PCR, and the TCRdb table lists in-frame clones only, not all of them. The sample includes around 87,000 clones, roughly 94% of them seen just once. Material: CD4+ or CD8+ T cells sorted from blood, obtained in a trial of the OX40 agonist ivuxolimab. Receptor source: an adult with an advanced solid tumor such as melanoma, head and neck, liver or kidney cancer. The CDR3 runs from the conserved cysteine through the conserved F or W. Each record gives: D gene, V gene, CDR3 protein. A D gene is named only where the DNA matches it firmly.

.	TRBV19	CASSPRPTTTNTEAFF
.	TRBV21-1	CASVPGGFHNEQFF
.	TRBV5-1	CASSLIGGPTDTQYF
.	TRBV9	CASSPGGGSTTDTQYF
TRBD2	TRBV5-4	CASSLGGLAYDFQETQYF
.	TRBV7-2	CASSLTPNSPLHF
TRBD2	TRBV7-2	CASSYGLVLYEQYF
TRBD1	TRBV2	CASSGTGLNQPQHF
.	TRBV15	CATSRDLLGGDNEAFF
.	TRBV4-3	CASSQEGGGSTDTQYF
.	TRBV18	CASSRGYNEQFF
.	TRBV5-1	CASSLGHQFSPLHF
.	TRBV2	CASKASVKGETQYF
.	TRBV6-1	CASSTNRDNQPQHF
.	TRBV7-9	CASSFPGPKTLGYGYTF
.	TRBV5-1	CASSLGRGTDQYEQYF
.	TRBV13	CASSAWTANYGYTF
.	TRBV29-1	CSVELGDFYEQYF
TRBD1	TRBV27	CASSDRSGGGGQPQHF
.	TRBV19	CASIEGNGYTF
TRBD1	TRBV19	CASSPWTGGNEQFF
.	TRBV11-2	CASSPLVPEQYF
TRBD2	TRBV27	CASRVSGSSYNEQFF
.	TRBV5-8	CASSPGGPGQYF
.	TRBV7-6	CASSFPLGSGYNEQFF
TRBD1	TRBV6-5	CASSYGQAGGEAFF
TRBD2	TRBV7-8	CASSLVAGGHKETQYF
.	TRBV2	CASLTGQETQYF
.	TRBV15	CATSAEGRRQETQYF
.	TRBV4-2	CASSQDGTVRPYNEQFF
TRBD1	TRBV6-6	CASSPRTGLGQPQHF
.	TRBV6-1	CASSDAAAEAFF
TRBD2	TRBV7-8	CASSSEASGTYEQYF
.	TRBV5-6	CASSLFPMTGNTEAFF
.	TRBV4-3	CASSLTASNTGELFF
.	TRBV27	CASGGGSSGNTIYF
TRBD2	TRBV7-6	CASSFPGLAGGSTDTQYF